This entry features one TCR beta chain sequence. No antigen is known for it. The PCR employed 60 Vbeta primers together with 13 Jbeta primers. The data were produced by immunoSEQ multiplex PCR, yet TCRdb's version contains in-frame clones alone and is incomplete. The data contain 130,000 or so clones, roughly 78% of them singletons. This CDR3 comprises 13 residues. The germline CDR1 and CDR2 sequences are MNHNY and SVGAGI (reference sequence). Trimming pared 7 bases from V and 0 bases from J, leaving 7 bases between. This record comes from a study of cytomegalovirus exposure and HLA in healthy donors. Study observations and caveats: There were under 200 TCR beta chains listed as cytomegalovirus-associated.

The source of this sequence is a man aged 25 to 40 in good health and CMV-seronegative. This rearrangement joins TRBV6-6 to TRBJ1-5; D not certain. Sequencing used PBMCs. In DNA form, the CDR3 reads TGTGCCAGCAAGGACTTTAGCAATCAGCCCCAGCATTTT. Translation gives CASKDFSNQPQHF.